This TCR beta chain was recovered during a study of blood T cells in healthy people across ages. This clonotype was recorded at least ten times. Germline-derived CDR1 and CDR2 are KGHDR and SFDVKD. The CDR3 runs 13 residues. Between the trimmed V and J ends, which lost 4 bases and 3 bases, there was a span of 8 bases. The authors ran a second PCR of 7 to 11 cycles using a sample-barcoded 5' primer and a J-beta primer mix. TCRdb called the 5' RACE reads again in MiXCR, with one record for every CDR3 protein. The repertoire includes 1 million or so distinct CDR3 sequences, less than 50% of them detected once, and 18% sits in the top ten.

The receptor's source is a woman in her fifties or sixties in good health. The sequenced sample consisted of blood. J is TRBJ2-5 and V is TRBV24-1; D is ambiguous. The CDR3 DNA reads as TGTGCCACCAGTGACCCACTGAAAGAGACCCAGTACTTC. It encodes CATSDPLKETQYF.